This is a list of T cell receptor beta chains from one sample in a study of blood T cell repertoires in COVID-19. Clones were read by immunoSEQ multiplex PCR, and TCRdb kept only the in-frame ones, dropping some. The sample shows about 340,000 clones, roughly 89% of them seen only once. Specimen: peripheral blood. These receptors were obtained from a young woman who had recovered from COVID-19. Both conserved end residues are part of each CDR3. The D gene is left open where the match is weak. Clone size is given for some rows only: seen once, a few or many times, or a class if the clone is expanded.

J | size | D | V | CDR3 | DNA
TRBJ1-3 | NA | NA | TRBV4-3 | CASSQAPPEGGNTIYF | TGCGCCAGCAGCCAAGCCCCTCCAGAGGGAGGAAACACCATATATTTT
TRBJ1-1 | NA | NA | TRBV19 | CASSSYVGRMNTEAFF | TGTGCCAGTAGTTCTTACGTGGGCAGGATGAACACTGAAGCTTTCTTT
TRBJ1-1 | NA | TRBD1 | TRBV7-8 | CASSSKGYRDRGLHTEAFF | TGTGCCAGCAGCTCAAAGGGGTATAGGGACAGGGGGTTACACACTGAAGCTTTCTTT
TRBJ1-1 | NA | NA | TRBV7-9 | CASSHDFGRGGTEAFF | TGTGCCAGCAGCCACGACTTCGGTCGCGGGGGCACTGAAGCTTTCTTT
TRBJ2-1 | NA | TRBD2 | TRBV24-1 | CATSQAGVGDEQFF | TGTGCCACCAGCCAGGCGGGAGTGGGCGATGAGCAGTTCTTC
TRBJ2-1 | NA | NA | TRBV12-5 | CASGLVLLAGGERLADNEQFF | TGTGCTAGTGGTTTGGTACTTCTGGCAGGGGGCGAGAGGCTAGCGGACAATGAGCAGTTCTTC
TRBJ1-5 | NA | TRBD1 | TRBV18 | CASSPLNLQGAGEQPQHF | TGTGCCAGCTCACCACTTAACTTACAGGGGGCGGGGGAGCAGCCCCAGCATTTT
TRBJ1-2 | NA | TRBD1 | TRBV6-2/TRBV6-3 | CASSLDRGLMSYTF | TGTGCCAGCAGTTTGGACAGGGGCCTGATGAGCTACACCTTC
TRBJ1-1 | NA | NA | TRBV7-2 | CASSLGLWAGTEAFF | TGTGCCAGCAGCTTAGGTCTGTGGGCTGGGACTGAAGCTTTCTTT
TRBJ1-1 | NA | NA | TRBV7-2 | CASSFGTVLVGLPEAFF | TGTGCCAGCAGCTTTGGTACCGTTTTAGTGGGGCTGCCTGAAGCTTTCTTT
TRBJ2-1 | NA | TRBD2 | TRBV19 | CASSASGKSPYNEQFF | TGTGCCAGTAGTGCTAGCGGGAAGAGCCCCTACAATGAGCAGTTCTTC
TRBJ1-1 | NA | NA | TRBV7-2 | CASRSGASEAFF | TGTGCCAGCAGAAGCGGGGCGTCTGAAGCTTTCTTT
TRBJ2-1 | NA | TRBD2 | TRBV27 | CASSPRGSSYNEQFF | TGTGCCAGCAGTCCTCGCGGGAGCTCCTACAATGAGCAGTTCTTC
TRBJ1-1 | NA | TRBD1 | TRBV6-6 | CASSFDRGPTEAFF | TGTGCCAGCAGCTTTGACAGGGGGCCTACTGAAGCTTTCTTT
TRBJ2-1 | once | TRBD1 | TRBV9 | CASSGRTGGIYNEQFF | TGTGCCAGCAGCGGGAGGACAGGGGGAATTTACAATGAGCAGTTCTTC
TRBJ2-2 | once | TRBD2 | TRBV5-5 | CASSPGTSGRTGELFF | TGTGCCAGCAGCCCTGGGACTAGCGGGAGGACCGGGGAGCTGTTTTTT
TRBJ2-1 | once | TRBD2 | TRBV7-4 | CASSLYGIAGAYNEQFF | TGTGCCAGCAGCTTATATGGAATAGCGGGAGCGTACAATGAGCAGTTCTTC